This passage covers 21 T cell receptor beta chains from one sample sequenced in a study of T cell repertoires in aging, cancer and after chemotherapy. TCR beta rearrangements were amplified from peripheral blood genomic DNA. A mixed TRB-A/B primer pool amplified rearranged TRB by multiplex touch-down PCR. Via MiXCR, TCRdb re-called the multiplex PCR reads, giving one row per CDR3 protein. The sample has just over 1,500 distinct CDR3 sequences, 20% to 30% seen once. Material for sequencing was blood. These receptor sequences come from a human donor with a solid tumor.

In its sample, this clonotype ranks as large. The chain has TRBV7-2 and TRBJ2-1; TRBD2 matches 7 bases. The ends lost 0 bases at V and 6 bases at J; junction bases unmatched: 2. The CDR3 is 14 residues long. Germline V gives CDR1 SGHTA, CDR2 FQGNSA. The CDR3 DNA reads as TGTGCCAGCAGCTTAGCTCCTAGCGGCAATGAGCAGTTCTTC. It specifies CASSLAPSGNEQFF.

This clonotype is medium-sized. The chain's CDR3 is CASSYRGTGELFF. The CDR3 DNA sequence: TGTGCCAGCAGTTACCGGGGGACCGGGGAGCTGTTTTTT. The V gene is TRBV6-5, the J gene TRBJ2-2; the D gene is possibly TRBD2 (6 bases). Germline loops: CDR1 MNHEY, CDR2 SVGAGI. Trimming stripped 2 bases from V and 5 bases from J, with 6 bases between. The CDR3 has 13 residues.

The chain employs TRBV5-1 and TRBJ2-7, with D maybe TRBD2 (5 bases). This CDR3 contains 14 residues. CDR1 and CDR2 (germline): SGHRS, YFSETQ. V was shortened by 4 bases and J by 2 bases, with 13 bases between the two germline ends. CDR3 sequence reads: CASSPTWETYEQYF. The CDR3 DNA reads as TGCGCCAGCAGCCCGACCTGGGAGACCTACGAGCAGTACTTC.

Within the sample, this clonotype is large. The V call is TRBV6-5, the J call TRBJ2-5, with 11 bases aligning to TRBD1. V lost 7 bases and J lost 5; bases outside the gene matches: 9. This CDR3 comprises 15 residues. Germline CDR1 and CDR2: MNHEY and SVGAGI. CDR3 DNA: TGTGCCAGCAACCCCGGACAGGGGGCGTTTGAGACCCAGTACTTC. Protein: CASNPGQGAFETQYF.

In its sample, this clonotype was seen a few times. In DNA, the CDR3 is TGTGCCATCTCCCCAGCCGGGCCGGGACAGGGGAACACTGAAGCTTTCTTT. Protein sequence: CAISPAGPGQGNTEAFF. The chain recombines TRBV10-3 with TRBJ1-1, with 9 bases fitting TRBD1. The CDR3 consists of 17 residues. With V trimmed by 8 bases and J by 1 base, 14 bases remained unmatched. Germline lookup yields CDR1 ENHRY and CDR2 SYGVKD.

This clonotype is judged medium-sized. This CDR3 is CASSPFQGGNQPQHF. CDR3 nucleotides: TGTGCCAGTAGCCCATTCCAGGGTGGCAATCAGCCCCAGCATTTT. The V gene is TRBV19, the J gene TRBJ1-5; D possibly corresponds to TRBD1 (5 bases). Trimming took 6 bases from V and 2 from J, leaving 14 bases between them. CDR1 is LNHDA, CDR2 SQIVND, per germline (reference sequence). The CDR3 extends over 15 amino acids.

The rearrangement uses TRBV10-3 and TRBJ2-7, with 8 positions matching TRBD2. Germline values: CDR1 ENHRY, CDR2 SYGVKD. The CDR3 extends over 15 amino acids. V shed 10 bases, J shed 4 bases, and the junction held 15 bases outside the gene matches. The DNA for the CDR3 is TGTGCCAGCAGCGATCCGGGACTAGTAATGTACGAGCAGTACTTC. It specifies CASSDPGLVMYEQYF.

By sample share, this clonotype is medium-sized. This chain uses TRBV6-2 or TRBV6-3 with TRBJ2-1; D is ambiguous. Germline V CDR1 and CDR2: MNHEY, SVGEGT. The ends were cut back, 6 bases at V and 0 bases at J, with 12 bases in the middle. The CDR3 runs to 15 residues. The CDR3 DNA reads as TGTGCCAGCAGACGTCAGGTGAGCTCCTACAATGAGCAGTTCTTC. This codes for CASRRQVSSYNEQFF.

CDR3 sequence (DNA): TGTGCCAGCCGGGAGACAGGTGGATCACCCCTCCACTTT. Translating it yields CASRETGGSPLHF. The chain uses TRBV6-1 and TRBJ1-6; D is possibly TRBD1 (6 bases). The length of the CDR3 is 13 residues. Germline lookup yields CDR1 MNHNS and CDR2 SASEGT. V gave up 8 bases and J gave up 10 bases, with 15 bases separating them.

This clonotype qualifies as large. The CDR3 DNA is TGTGCCAGCGACAGGGTCGGAAACACCATATATTTT. This gives the protein CASDRVGNTIYF. V gene TRBV30 combines with J gene TRBJ1-3, with 7 bases lining up with TRBD1. The junction had 5 bases not matched to a gene; V was cut back by 8 bases and J by 4 bases. The V gene's germline CDR1 is GTSNPN and CDR2 SVGIG (reference sequence). This CDR3 is built from 12 residues.

The V and J genes are TRBV19 and TRBJ1-2; 8 nucleotides match TRBD1. Germline loops: CDR1 LNHDA, CDR2 SQIVND (reference sequence). This CDR3 contains 14 residues. Trimming removed 5 bases from V and 8 bases from J; junction bases left unmatched: 10. CDR3 DNA sequence: TGTGCCAGTAGTGGGTGGACAGGGATTAAGGGCTACACCTTC. This codes for CASSGWTGIKGYTF.

The chain employs TRBV20-1 and TRBJ1-1; no clear D gene. The germline V gene has CDR1 DFQATT and CDR2 SNEGSKA (reference sequence). Trimming took 3 bases from V and 9 from J, leaving 11 bases between them. The CDR3 sequence is 11 residues long. The CDR3 protein is CSASWGGKAFF. CDR3 in DNA: TGCAGTGCTAGCTGGGGAGGGAAAGCTTTCTTT.

This clonotype is classed as large. The chain joins TRBV29-1 to TRBJ2-2, with 16 positions matching TRBD2. CDR3 size: 18 residues. Germline V lookup: CDR1 SQVTM, CDR2 ANQGSEA. V shed 7 bases and J 6 bases; nucleotides not matched to a gene: 14. CDR3 amino acids: CSARTPGLAGGPAGELFF. The CDR3 DNA follows: TGCAGCGCCCGTACCCCGGGACTAGCGGGAGGGCCCGCCGGGGAGCTGTTTTTT.

A remark on this clonotype: Just one base apart from a much larger clone, this may be a read error. The V call is TRBV10-3, the J call TRBJ2-5; D not resolved. From germline, CDR1 is ENHRY and CDR2 SYGVKD. Trimming shortened V by 2 bases and J by 6 bases, and 4 bases separated the two germline ends. This CDR3 has 11 residues. The CDR3, as DNA: TGTGCCATCAGTGAGGGGAAGACCCAGTACTTC. Encoded protein: CAISEGKTQYF.

V gene TRBV5-4 combines with J gene TRBJ2-1, with 9 bases lining up with TRBD2. J was trimmed by 8 bases and V by 1 base; bases with no gene match: 13. Germline CDR1 and CDR2: SGHNT and YYREEE (reference sequence). The CDR3 consists of 17 residues. CDR3 sequence: CASSLSGRGGRRDEQFF. CDR3 DNA: TGTGCCAGCAGCTTGAGTGGGCGGGGGGGCCGAAGAGATGAGCAGTTCTTC.

The chain joins TRBV10-3 to TRBJ1-2, with D perhaps matching TRBD1 (5 bases). CDR1 ENHRY and CDR2 SYGVKD come from the germline V gene. The V end lost 10 bases, the J end lost 6 bases, and 21 bases lay between the germline ends. The CDR3 consists of 14 residues. The CDR3 region is CATIQVTSTHGYTF. The CDR3 coding sequence is TGTGCCACCATACAGGTGACCTCCACCCATGGCTACACCTTC.

The chain uses TRBV7-9 and TRBJ2-1; 11 bases are shared with TRBD2. The germline gives CDR1 SEHNR, CDR2 FQNEAQ (reference sequence). Unmatched junction bases numbered 16, after V lost 5 bases and J lost 4 bases. This CDR3 has 19 amino acids. The CDR3 nucleotides are TGTGCCAGCAGCCGAGGCACACTAGCGGGAGATAAGAGGTACAATGAGCAGTTCTTC. Its translation: CASSRGTLAGDKRYNEQFF.

The chain has TRBV20-1 and TRBJ1-2; D may be TRBD1 (5 bases). This CDR3 has 11 residues. The ends were cut back, 4 bases at V and 6 bases at J, with 9 bases in the middle. Germline CDR1 reads DFQATT; CDR2 reads SNEGSKA (reference sequence). The CDR3 is CSATRVNGYTF. The CDR3 nucleotides are TGCAGTGCTACCAGGGTCAATGGCTACACCTTC.

This clonotype is labeled medium-sized. V gene TRBV20-1 combines with J gene TRBJ1-4, with D uncertain. Germline-derived CDR1 and CDR2 are DFQATT and SNEGSKA (reference sequence). The V end lost 1 base, the J end lost 8 bases, and 8 bases lay between the germline ends. The CDR3 runs to 12 residues. CDR3 DNA sequence: TGCAGTGCTAGAGTCGGAGGGGAAAAACTGTTTTTT. Its protein is CSARVGGEKLFF.

Sample share makes this clonotype medium-sized. The V gene is TRBV19, the J gene TRBJ1-5; 8 positions agree with TRBD1. Trimming took 4 bases from V and 7 from J; bases not matched to a gene: 3. The CDR3 consists of 13 residues. Germline loops: CDR1 LNHDA, CDR2 SQIVND (reference sequence). Written as DNA, the CDR3 is TGTGCCAGTAGTAGTGACAGGGGACAGCCCCAGCATTTT. Protein product: CASSSDRGQPQHF.

This clonotype is judged large. The chain has TRBV30 and TRBJ1-2; 9 nucleotides match TRBD1. Germline CDR1 GTSNPN, CDR2 SVGIG (reference sequence). After removal of 8 bases from V and 7 bases from J, the junction contained 5 bases not matched to a gene. The CDR3 sequence is 11 residues long. The CDR3 sequence: CAQTTGGGYTF. As DNA, the CDR3 is TGTGCCCAGACGACAGGGGGTGGCTACACCTTC.